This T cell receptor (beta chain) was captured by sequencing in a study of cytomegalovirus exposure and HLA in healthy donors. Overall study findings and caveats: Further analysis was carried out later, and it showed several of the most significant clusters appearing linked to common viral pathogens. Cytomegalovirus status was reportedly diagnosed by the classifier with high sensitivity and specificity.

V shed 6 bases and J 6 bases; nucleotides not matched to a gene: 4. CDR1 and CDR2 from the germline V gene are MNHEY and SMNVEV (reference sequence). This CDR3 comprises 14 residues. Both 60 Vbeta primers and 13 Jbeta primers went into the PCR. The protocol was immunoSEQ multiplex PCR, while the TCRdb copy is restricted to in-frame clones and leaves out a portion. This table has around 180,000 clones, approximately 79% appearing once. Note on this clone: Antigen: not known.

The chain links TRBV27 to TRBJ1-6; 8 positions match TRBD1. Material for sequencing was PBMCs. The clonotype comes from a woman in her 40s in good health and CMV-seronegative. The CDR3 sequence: CASSWDRTNSPLHF. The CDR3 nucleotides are TGTGCCAGCAGCTGGGACAGGACTAATTCACCCCTCCACTTT.